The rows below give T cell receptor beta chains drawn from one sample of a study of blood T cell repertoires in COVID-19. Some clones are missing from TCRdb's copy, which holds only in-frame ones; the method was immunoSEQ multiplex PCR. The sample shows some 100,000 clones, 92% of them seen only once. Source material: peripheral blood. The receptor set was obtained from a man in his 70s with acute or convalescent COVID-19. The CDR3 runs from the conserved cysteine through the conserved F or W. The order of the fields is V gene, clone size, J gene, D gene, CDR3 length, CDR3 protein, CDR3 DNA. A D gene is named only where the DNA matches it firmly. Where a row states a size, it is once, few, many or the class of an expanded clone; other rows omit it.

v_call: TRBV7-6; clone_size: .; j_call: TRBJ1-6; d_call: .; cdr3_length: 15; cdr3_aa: CASSLGTGPNSPLHF; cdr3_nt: TGTGCCAGCAGCTTAGGTACGGGTCCAAATTCACCCCTCCACTTT
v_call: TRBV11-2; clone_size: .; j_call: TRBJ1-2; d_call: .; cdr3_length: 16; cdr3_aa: CASSLGGSGTKSGYTF; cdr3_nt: TGTGCCAGCAGCTTAGGGGGATCCGGGACAAAGAGCGGCTACACCTTC
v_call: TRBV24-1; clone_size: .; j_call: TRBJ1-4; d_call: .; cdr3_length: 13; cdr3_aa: CATRASGNGKLFF; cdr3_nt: TGTGCCACCAGAGCATCAGGGAATGGAAAACTGTTTTTT
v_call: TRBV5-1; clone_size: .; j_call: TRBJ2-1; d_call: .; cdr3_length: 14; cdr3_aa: CASSFAFSGNEQFF; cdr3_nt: TGCGCCAGCAGCTTTGCATTTTCGGGCAATGAGCAGTTCTTC
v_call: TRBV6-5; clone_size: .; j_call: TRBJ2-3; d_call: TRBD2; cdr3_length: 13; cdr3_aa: CASSYGGADTQYF; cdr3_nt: TGTGCCAGCAGTTACGGGGGGGCAGATACGCAGTATTTT
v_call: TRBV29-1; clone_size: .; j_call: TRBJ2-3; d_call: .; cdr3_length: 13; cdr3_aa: CSVIAASTDTQYF; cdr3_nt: TGCAGCGTGATAGCGGCTAGCACAGATACGCAGTATTTT
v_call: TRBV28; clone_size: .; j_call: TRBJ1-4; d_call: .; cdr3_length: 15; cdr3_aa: CASSFPYTTNEKLFF; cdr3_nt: TGTGCCAGCAGTTTTCCCTATACAACTAATGAAAAACTGTTTTTT
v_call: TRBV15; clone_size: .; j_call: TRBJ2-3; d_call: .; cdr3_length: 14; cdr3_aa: CATSRDGATDTQYF; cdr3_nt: TGTGCCACCAGCAGAGATGGGGCTACAGATACGCAGTATTTT
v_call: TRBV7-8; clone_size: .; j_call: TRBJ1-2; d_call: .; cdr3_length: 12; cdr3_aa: CASSTRTEGYTF; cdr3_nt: TGTGCCAGCAGCACCCGGACTGAAGGCTACACCTTC
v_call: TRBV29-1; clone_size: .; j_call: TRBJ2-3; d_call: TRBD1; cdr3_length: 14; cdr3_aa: CSVWTGQGPDTQYF; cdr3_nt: TGCAGCGTTTGGACAGGACAGGGGCCAGATACGCAGTATTTT
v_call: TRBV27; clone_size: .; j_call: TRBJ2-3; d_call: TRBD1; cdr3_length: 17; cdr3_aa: CASSLGRTGIWPDTQYF; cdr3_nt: TGTGCCAGCAGTTTAGGGAGGACAGGGATATGGCCAGATACGCAGTATTTT
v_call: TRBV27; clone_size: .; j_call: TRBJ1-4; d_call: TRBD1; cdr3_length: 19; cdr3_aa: CASSSYMPGQGGPNEKLFF; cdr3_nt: TGTGCCAGCAGTTCCTACATGCCGGGACAGGGAGGTCCCAATGAAAAGCTGTTTTTT
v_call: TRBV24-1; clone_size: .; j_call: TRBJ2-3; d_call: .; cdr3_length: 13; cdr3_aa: CATSPGGTDTQYF; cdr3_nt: TGTGCCACCAGTCCAGGGGGCACAGATACGCAGTATTTT
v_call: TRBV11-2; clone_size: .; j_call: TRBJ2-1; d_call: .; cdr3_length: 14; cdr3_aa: CASSLRGGPEEQFF; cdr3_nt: TGTGCCAGCAGCTTAAGGGGGGGGCCGGAGGAGCAGTTCTTC
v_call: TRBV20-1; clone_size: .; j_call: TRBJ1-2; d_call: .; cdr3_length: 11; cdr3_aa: CRGGGAGGYTF; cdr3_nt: TGCAGGGGAGGAGGGGCCGGTGGCTACACCTTC
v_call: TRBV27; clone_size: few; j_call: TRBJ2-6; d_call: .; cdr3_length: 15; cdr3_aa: CASSFVVAGANVLTF; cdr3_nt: TGTGCCAGCAGTTTTGTAGTAGCTGGGGCCAACGTCCTGACTTTC
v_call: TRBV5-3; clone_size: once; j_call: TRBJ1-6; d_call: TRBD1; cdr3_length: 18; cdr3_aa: CARSPRDRDVWVNSPLHF; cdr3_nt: TGTGCCAGAAGCCCTCGGGACAGGGACGTTTGGGTTAATTCACCCCTCCACTTT
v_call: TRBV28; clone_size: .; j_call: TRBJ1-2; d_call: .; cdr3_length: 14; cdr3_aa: CASSFQGGIYGYTF; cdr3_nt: TGTGCCAGCAGTTTCCAGGGCGGAATCTATGGCTACACCTTC
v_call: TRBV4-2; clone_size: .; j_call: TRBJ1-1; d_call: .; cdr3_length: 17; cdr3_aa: CASSQPAAAGEGTEAFF; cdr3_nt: TGTGCCAGCAGCCAACCCGCAGCGGCGGGGGAGGGCACTGAAGCTTTCTTT
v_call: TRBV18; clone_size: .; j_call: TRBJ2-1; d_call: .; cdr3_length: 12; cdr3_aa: CASSPTSHEQFF; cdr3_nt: TGTGCCAGCTCACCGACTAGTCATGAGCAGTTCTTC
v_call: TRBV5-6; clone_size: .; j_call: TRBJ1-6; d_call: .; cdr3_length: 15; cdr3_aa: CASSRMGLLNSPLHF; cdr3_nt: TGTGCCAGCAGCCGTATGGGACTTTTGAATTCACCCCTCCACTTT
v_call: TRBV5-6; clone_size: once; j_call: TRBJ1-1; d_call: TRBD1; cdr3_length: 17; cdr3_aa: CASSPTGVSLRNTEAFF; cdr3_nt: TGTGCCAGCAGCCCGACAGGGGTAAGCCTAAGGAACACTGAAGCTTTCTTT